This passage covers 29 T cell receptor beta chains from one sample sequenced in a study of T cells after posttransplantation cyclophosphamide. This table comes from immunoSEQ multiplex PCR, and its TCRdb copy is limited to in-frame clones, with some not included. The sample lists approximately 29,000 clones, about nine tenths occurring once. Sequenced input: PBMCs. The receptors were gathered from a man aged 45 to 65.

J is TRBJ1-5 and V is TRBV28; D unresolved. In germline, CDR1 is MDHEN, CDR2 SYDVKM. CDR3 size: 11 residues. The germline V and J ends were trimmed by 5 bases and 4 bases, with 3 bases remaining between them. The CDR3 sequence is CASSQNQPQHF. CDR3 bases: TGTGCCAGCAGTCAAAATCAGCCCCAGCATTTT.

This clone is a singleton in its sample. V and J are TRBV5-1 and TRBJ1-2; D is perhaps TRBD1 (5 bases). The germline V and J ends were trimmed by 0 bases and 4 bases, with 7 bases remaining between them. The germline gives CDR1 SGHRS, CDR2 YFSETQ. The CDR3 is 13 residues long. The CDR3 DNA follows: TGCGCCAGCAGCTTGGCAGGGCTCTATGGCTACACCTTC. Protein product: CASSLAGLYGYTF.

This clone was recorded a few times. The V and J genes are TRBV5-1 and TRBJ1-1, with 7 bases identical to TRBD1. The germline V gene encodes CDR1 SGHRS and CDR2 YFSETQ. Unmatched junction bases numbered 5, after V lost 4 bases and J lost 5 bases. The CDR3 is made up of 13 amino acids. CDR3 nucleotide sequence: TGCGCCAGCAGCCTGGACAGGATTACTGAAGCTTTCTTT. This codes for CASSLDRITEAFF.

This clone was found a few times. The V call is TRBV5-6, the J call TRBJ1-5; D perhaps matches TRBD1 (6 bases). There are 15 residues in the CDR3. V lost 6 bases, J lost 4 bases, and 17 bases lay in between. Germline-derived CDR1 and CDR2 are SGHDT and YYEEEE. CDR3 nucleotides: TGTGCCAGCACCTATGGGGGGGCGCAGAATCAGCCCCAGCATTTT. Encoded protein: CASTYGGAQNQPQHF.

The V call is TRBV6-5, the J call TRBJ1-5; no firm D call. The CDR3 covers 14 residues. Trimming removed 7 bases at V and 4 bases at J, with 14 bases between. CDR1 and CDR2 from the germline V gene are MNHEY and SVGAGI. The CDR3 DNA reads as TGTGCCAGCAAACCCTATGGGCTTAATCAGCCCCAGCATTTT. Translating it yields CASKPYGLNQPQHF.

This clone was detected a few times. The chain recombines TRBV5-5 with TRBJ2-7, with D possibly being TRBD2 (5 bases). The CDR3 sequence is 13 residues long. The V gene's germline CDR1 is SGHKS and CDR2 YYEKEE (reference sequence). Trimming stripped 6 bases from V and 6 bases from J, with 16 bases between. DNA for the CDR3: TGTGCCAGCAAGGGAACAGTCCGGGGCGAGCAGTACTTC. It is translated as CASKGTVRGEQYF.

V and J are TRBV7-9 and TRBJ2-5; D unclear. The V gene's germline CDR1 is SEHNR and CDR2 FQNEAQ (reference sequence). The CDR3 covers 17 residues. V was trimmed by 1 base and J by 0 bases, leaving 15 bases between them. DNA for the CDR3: TGTGCCAGCAGCTTAGTCTCTGGCACGATCTACCAAGAGACCCAGTACTTC. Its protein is CASSLVSGTIYQETQYF.

The CDR3 spells CASIMTGRGNTEAFF. DNA of the CDR3: TGTGCCAGCATTATGACAGGGCGGGGGAACACTGAAGCTTTCTTT. This chain joins TRBV5-8 and TRBJ1-1; 7 bases line up with TRBD1. Germline V lookup: CDR1 SGHTS, CDR2 YDEGEE. V lost 6 bases, J lost 1 base, and 9 bases stayed unmatched. The CDR3 is made up of 15 amino acids.

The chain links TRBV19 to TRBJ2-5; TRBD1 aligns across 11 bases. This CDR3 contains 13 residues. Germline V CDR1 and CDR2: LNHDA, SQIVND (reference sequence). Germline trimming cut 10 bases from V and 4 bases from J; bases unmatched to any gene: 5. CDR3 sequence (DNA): TGTGCCACCAGGGACAGGGGGAGAGAGACCCAGTACTTC. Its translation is CATRDRGRETQYF. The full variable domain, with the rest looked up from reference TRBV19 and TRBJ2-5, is DGGITQSPKYLFRKEGQNVTLSCEQNLNHDAMYWYRQDPGQGLRLIYYSQIVNDFQKGDIAEGYSVSREKKESFPLTVTSAQKNPTAFYLCATRDRGRETQYFGPGTRLLVL.

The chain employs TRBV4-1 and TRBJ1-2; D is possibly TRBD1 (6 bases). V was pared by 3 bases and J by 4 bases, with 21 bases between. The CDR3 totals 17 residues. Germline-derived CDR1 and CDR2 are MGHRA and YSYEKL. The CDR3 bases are TGCGCCAGCAGCCAGGGCCCAGGACAGCTAGCTAGCTATGGCTACACCTTC. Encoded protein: CASSQGPGQLASYGYTF.

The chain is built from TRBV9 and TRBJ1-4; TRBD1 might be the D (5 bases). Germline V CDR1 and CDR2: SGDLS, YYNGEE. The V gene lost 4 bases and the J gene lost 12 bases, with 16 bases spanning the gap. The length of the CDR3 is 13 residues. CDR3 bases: TGTGCCAGCAGCTACGGGGGGAGAGGTGAACTGTTTTTT. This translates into CASSYGGRGELFF.

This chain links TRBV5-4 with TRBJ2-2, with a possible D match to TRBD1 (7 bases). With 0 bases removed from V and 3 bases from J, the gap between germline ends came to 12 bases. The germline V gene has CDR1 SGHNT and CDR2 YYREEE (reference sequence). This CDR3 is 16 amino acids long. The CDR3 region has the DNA TGTGCCAGCAGCTTGGGTTCAGGGGGGTACACCGGGGAGCTGTTTTTT. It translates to CASSLGSGGYTGELFF.

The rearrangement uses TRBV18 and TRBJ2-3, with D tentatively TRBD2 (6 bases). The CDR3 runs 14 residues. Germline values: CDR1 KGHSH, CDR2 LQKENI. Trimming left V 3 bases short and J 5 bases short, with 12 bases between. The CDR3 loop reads CASSPFSAGDTQYF. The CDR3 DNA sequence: TGTGCCAGCTCACCTTTCTCAGCGGGAGATACGCAGTATTTT.

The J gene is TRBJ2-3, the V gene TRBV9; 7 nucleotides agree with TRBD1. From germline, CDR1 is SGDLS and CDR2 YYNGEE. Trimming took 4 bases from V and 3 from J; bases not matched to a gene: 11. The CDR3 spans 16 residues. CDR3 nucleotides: TGTGCCAGCAGCAGATACGGACAGGCTGCTACAGATACGCAGTATTTT. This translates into CASSRYGQAATDTQYF.

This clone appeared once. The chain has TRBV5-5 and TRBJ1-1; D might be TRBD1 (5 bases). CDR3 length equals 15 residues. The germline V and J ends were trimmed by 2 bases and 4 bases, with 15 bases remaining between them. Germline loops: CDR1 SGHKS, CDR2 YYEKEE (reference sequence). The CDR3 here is CASSFAPGMVTEAFF. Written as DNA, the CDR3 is TGTGCCAGCAGCTTCGCCCCAGGGATGGTCACTGAAGCTTTCTTT.

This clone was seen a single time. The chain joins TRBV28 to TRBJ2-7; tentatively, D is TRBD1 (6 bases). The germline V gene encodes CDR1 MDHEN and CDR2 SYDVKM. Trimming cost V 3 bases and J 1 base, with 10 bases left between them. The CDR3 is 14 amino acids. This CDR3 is CASSFPGQSYEQYF. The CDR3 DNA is TGTGCCAGCAGTTTTCCCGGACAGTCCTACGAGCAGTACTTC.

The CDR3 sequence is CASSEQGRSNQPQHF. In DNA form, the CDR3 reads TGCGCCAGCAGTGAACAGGGGAGGAGCAATCAGCCCCAGCATTTT. The chain couples TRBV10-1 to TRBJ1-5; TRBD1 agrees at 7 bases. Germline V gene data show CDR1 as WNHNN and CDR2 as SYGVQD (reference sequence). The CDR3 is 15 amino acids. V lost 3 bases to trimming and J lost 1 base; unmatched junction nucleotides: 3.

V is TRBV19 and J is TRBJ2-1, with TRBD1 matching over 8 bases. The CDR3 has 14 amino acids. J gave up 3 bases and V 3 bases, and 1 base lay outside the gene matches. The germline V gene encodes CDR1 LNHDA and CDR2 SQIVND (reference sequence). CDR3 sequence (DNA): TGTGCCAGTAGTATCACAGGGGGCTACAATGAGCAGTTCTTC. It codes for CASSITGGYNEQFF.

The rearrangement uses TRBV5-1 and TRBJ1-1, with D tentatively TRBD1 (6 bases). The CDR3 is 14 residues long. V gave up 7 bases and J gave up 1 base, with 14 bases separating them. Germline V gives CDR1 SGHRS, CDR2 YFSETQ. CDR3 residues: CASARTETNTEAFF. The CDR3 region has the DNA TGCGCCAGCGCCCGGACAGAAACGAACACTGAAGCTTTCTTT.

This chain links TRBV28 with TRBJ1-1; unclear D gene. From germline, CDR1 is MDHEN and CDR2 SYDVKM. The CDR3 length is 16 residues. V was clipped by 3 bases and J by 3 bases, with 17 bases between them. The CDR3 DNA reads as TGTGCCAGCAGTTTTCAGCCCGACCTCGGGTACACTGAAGCTTTCTTT. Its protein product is CASSFQPDLGYTEAFF.

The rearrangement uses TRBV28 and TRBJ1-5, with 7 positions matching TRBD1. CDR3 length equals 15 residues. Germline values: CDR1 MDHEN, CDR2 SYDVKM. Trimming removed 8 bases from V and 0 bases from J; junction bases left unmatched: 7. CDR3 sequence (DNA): TGTGCCAGCGCGGGACAGTCATATAGCAATCAGCCCCAGCATTTT. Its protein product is CASAGQSYSNQPQHF.

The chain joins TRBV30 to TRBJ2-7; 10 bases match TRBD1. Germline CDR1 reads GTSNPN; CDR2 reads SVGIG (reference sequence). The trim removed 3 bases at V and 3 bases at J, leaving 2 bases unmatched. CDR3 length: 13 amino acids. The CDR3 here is CAWRDRGIYEQYF. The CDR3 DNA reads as TGTGCCTGGAGGGACAGGGGGATCTACGAGCAGTACTTC.

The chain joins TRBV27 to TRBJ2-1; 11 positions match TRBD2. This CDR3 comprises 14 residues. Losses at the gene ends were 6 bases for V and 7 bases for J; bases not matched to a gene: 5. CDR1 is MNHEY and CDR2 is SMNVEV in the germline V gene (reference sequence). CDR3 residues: CASRIAGGKNEQFF. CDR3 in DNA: TGTGCCAGCAGAATAGCGGGAGGGAAGAATGAGCAGTTCTTC.

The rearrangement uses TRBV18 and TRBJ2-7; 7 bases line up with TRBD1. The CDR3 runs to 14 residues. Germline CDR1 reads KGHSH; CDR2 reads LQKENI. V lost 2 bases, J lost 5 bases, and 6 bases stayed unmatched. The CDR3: CASSPDRVRNEQYF. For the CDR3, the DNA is TGTGCCAGCTCACCAGACAGGGTAAGAAACGAGCAGTACTTC.

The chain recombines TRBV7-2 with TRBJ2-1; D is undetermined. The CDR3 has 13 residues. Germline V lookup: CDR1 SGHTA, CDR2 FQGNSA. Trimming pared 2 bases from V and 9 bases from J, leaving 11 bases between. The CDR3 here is CASSLQRQGEQFF. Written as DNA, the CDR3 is TGTGCCAGCAGCTTACAGCGCCAAGGTGAGCAGTTCTTC.

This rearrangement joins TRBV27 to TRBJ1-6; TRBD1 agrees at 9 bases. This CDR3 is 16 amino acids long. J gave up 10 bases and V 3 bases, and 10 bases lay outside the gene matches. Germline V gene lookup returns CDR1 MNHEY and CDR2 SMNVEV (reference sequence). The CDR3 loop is CASSFDRRTGDSPLHF. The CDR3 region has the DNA TGTGCCAGCAGTTTTGACCGTCGGACAGGGGACTCACCCCTCCACTTT.

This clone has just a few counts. CDR3 bases: TGTGCCAGCAGCCGGCAGGGGGCAGATGGAAAACTGTTTTTT. Amino acids: CASSRQGADGKLFF. The chain joins TRBV6-6 to TRBJ1-4; 8 bases are a match to TRBD1. Germline loops: CDR1 MNHNY, CDR2 SVGAGI (reference sequence). The CDR3 consists of 14 residues. The J segment lost 10 bases and the V segment lost 6 bases, leaving 10 bases of the junction unmatched.

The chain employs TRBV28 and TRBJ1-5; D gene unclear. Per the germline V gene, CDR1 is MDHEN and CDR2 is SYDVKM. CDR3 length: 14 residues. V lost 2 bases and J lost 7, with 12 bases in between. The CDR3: CASSLRPPGQPQHF. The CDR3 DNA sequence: TGTGCCAGCAGTTTAAGACCACCGGGACAGCCCCAGCATTTT.

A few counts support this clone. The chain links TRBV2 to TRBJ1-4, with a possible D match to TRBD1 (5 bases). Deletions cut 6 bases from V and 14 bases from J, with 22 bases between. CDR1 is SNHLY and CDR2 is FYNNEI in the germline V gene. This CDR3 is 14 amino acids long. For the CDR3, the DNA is TGTGCCAGCAGGAAAGATGGACAAACCATGGCCCTGTTTTTT. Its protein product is CASRKDGQTMALFF.